Sequencing of this T cell receptor beta chain was carried out in a study of T cells after posttransplantation cyclophosphamide. With regard to this clone: Its antigen is unknown. At one end the junction does not follow the germline gene, possibly because of a read error.

The CDR3 loop spans 17 amino acids. Per the germline V gene, CDR1 is SSHAT and CDR2 is FNYEAQ (reference sequence). The assay was immunoSEQ multiplex PCR, and TCRdb's table has in-frame clones only and misses some. The table shows about 7,800 clones, with under 90% occurring only once. Broader study findings: Tissue-infiltrating T cells from skin or gut overlapped little with blood T cells. After PTCy, TRB diversity resembled that of CNI/methotrexate controls. Donor CD8+ memory clones often dominated recipient blood repertoires at later times.

A marrow graft followed busulfan-fludarabine conditioning, with cyclophosphamide on days +3 and +4. This TCR derives from a female patient between 40 and 55 years old who received an allogeneic stem cell transplant from an unrelated donor, was CMV-positive, and had no GVHD. Some T cells may originate from the graft donor. The sample in question was PBMCs, obtained after allogeneic stem cell transplant with posttransplant cyclophosphamide. The chain carries TRBV7-7 and TRBJ2-3; TRBD1 matches at 10 bases. This CDR3 is CASSPIGTGDSTDTQYF. For the CDR3, the DNA is TGTGCTAGCAGCCCAATAGGGACAGGGGATAGTACAGATACGCAGTATTTT.